The clone carrying this T cell receptor beta chain was seen ten or more times. Its antigen remains unknown. The time point denotes: healthy volunteer bleed at 6 weeks. Total RNA extraction was carried out from unfractionated whole blood. Trimming shortened V by 10 bases and J by 1 base, and 7 bases separated the two germline ends. The CDR3 loop spans 11 amino acids. CDR1 SNHLY and CDR2 FYNNEI come from the germline V gene. The sample is drawn from a study of human T cells and chemical hapten exposure. Study-wide context: The study traced per-sample TCR yield variation mainly to small differences in pooled library volumes. Overall study results and limits: With regard to DPC sensitization, TCRs above 1 in 1000 frequency did not change.

Attachment of unique molecular identifiers to individual cDNA molecules was performed in the library. In the original workflow: A per-sample median of 95,638 TCRs was observed, with a range of roughly 23,224 to 700,000. TCRdb reprocessed the RACE reads with MiXCR, giving one entry per CDR3 protein. Clone size and V and J calls follow TCRdb, not the original study. The sample contains fewer than 40,000 distinct CDR3 sequences, 5.5% of which appear only once. The sequenced material came from whole blood. J is TRBJ1-1 and V is TRBV2; D ambiguous. This sequence originates from a human donor in good health. Some clones in this sample may be carry-over from other donors' samples. CDR3 nucleotide sequence: TGTGCCATATACAAGAACACTGAAGCTTTCTTT. Translation gives CAIYKNTEAFF.